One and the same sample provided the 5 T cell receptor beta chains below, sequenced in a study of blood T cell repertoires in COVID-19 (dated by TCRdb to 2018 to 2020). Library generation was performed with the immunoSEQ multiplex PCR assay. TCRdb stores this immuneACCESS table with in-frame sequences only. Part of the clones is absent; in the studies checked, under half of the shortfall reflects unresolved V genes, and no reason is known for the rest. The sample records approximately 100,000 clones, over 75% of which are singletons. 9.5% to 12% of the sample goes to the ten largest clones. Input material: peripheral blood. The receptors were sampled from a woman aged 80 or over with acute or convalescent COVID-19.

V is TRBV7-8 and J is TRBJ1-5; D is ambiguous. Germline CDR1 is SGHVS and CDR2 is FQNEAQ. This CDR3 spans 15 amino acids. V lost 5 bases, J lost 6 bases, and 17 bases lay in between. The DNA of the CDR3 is TGTGCCAGCAGCACGGGTACAAAGTCGGGTCAGCCCCAGCATTTT. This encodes CASSTGTKSGQPQHF.

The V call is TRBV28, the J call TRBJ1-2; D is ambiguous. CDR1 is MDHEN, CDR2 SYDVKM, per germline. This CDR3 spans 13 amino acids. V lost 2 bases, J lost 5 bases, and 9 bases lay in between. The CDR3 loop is CASSLVPAYGYTF. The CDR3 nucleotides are TGTGCCAGCAGTTTAGTCCCAGCGTATGGCTACACCTTC.

CDR3 DNA: TGTGCCAGCAAGTCAAGTAGCTCCTATAATTCACCCCTCCACTTT. Protein product: CASKSSSSYNSPLHF. The chain couples TRBV7-9 to TRBJ1-6; the D is unclear. Trimming shortened V by 7 bases and J by 0 bases, and 10 bases separated the two germline ends. The CDR3 is made up of 15 amino acids. The germline CDR1 and CDR2 sequences are SEHNR and FQNEAQ (reference sequence).

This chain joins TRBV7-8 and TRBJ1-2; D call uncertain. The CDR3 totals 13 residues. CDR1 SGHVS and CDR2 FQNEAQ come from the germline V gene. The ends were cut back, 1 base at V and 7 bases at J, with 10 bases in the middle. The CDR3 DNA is TGTGCCAGCAGCTTAGATGGTAACGGTGGCTACACCTTC. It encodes CASSLDGNGGYTF.

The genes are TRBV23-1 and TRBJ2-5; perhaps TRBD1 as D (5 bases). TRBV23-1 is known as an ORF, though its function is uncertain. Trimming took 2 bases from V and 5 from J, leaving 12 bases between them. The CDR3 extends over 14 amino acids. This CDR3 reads CASSQTDSDETQYF. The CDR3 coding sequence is TGCGCCAGCAGTCAAACCGACAGTGACGAGACCCAGTACTTC.